Listed here are 23 T cell receptor beta chains from one sample, sequenced in a study of blood T cell repertoires in COVID-19. Measured with immunoSEQ multiplex PCR; TCRdb has only the in-frame clones, and not every one. Of some 220,000 clones in the sample, 82% were seen once. The sequencing input was peripheral blood. The receptors originated from a woman aged 65 to 85 with COVID-19, enrolled during active disease.

The genes are TRBV28 and TRBJ2-7; D is perhaps TRBD1 (6 bases). V was clipped by 6 bases and J by 3 bases, with 15 bases between them. CDR1 is MDHEN and CDR2 is SYDVKM in the germline V gene. The CDR3 has 14 residues. The CDR3 loop reads CASRPTGIDYEQYF. Written as DNA, the CDR3 is TGTGCCAGCAGACCTACAGGGATAGACTACGAGCAGTACTTC.

The genes are TRBV5-7 and TRBJ1-1; D unresolved. TRBV5-7 is filed as an ORF, its function uncertain. V lost 6 bases to trimming and J lost 4 bases, with 22 bases between them. CDR3 length: 16 amino acids. Here the CDR3 reads CASTLLYSSVGTEAFF. Written as DNA, the CDR3 is TGTGCCAGCACCCTTCTGTATTCCAGCGTAGGCACTGAAGCTTTCTTT.

The CDR3 sequence: CASSFVNREQYF. DNA of the CDR3: TGTGCCAGCAGTTTTGTTAATCGCGAGCAGTACTTC. This sequence joins TRBV28 and TRBJ2-7; no clear D. This CDR3 comprises 12 residues. CDR1 and CDR2 (germline): MDHEN, SYDVKM. Trimming removed 3 bases at V and 6 bases at J, with 9 bases between.

This clone appeared once. V gene TRBV6-5 combines with J gene TRBJ2-7; perhaps TRBD1 as D (5 bases). The CDR3 sequence is 11 residues long. CDR1 is MNHEY, CDR2 SVGAGI, per germline. V lost 6 bases to trimming and J lost 9 bases, with 12 bases between them. The CDR3 reads CASSIGQAQYF. The CDR3 DNA sequence: TGTGCCAGCAGCATCGGACAAGCGCAGTACTTC.

The chain combines TRBV5-1 with TRBJ2-7, with D perhaps matching TRBD1 (5 bases). Germline CDR1 and CDR2: SGHRS and YFSETQ. The CDR3 runs to 15 residues. Trimming cost V 7 bases and J 1 base, with 18 bases left between them. The DNA of the CDR3 is TGCGCCAGCTCGGTCCGGACACCAGATTCCTACGAGCAGTACTTC. This encodes CASSVRTPDSYEQYF.

This clone has more than one count but fewer than ten. This rearrangement joins TRBV10-2 to TRBJ1-2, with 8 bases matching TRBD1. Germline lookup yields CDR1 WSHSY and CDR2 SAAADI. The CDR3 loop spans 15 amino acids. Trimming took 0 bases from V and 4 from J; bases not matched to a gene: 4. The CDR3 sequence: CASSESGQALYGYTF. As DNA, the CDR3 is TGCGCCAGCAGTGAGTCGGGACAGGCCCTCTATGGCTACACCTTC.

This sequence joins TRBV5-3 and TRBJ1-4; maybe TRBD1 (6 bases). TRBV5-3 belongs to the ORF category, with a function that is uncertain. Trimming cost V 1 base and J 7 bases, with 17 bases left between them. This CDR3 has 16 amino acids. The CDR3 nucleotides are TGTGCCAGAAGCTTGTATAAAATTTACAGGGCTGAAAAACTGTTTTTT. Its translation is CARSLYKIYRAEKLFF.

The chain combines TRBV4-1 with TRBJ2-1; D not resolved. Per germline, CDR1 MGHRA and CDR2 YSYEKL. Trimming shortened V by 0 bases and J by 1 base, and 13 bases separated the two germline ends. The CDR3 is 17 residues long. The CDR3 protein is CASSQDPTRPSYNEQFF. CDR3 DNA sequence: TGCGCCAGCAGCCAAGACCCGACTCGTCCTTCCTACAATGAGCAGTTCTTC.

This chain uses TRBV18 with TRBJ2-7; D perhaps matches TRBD2 (5 bases). The germline gives CDR1 KGHSH, CDR2 LQKENI. CDR3 size: 14 residues. V was cut by 8 bases and J by 2 bases, with 16 bases left in between. CDR3 bases: TGTGCCAGCCAGGCTCAGACGGGAACCTACGAGCAGTACTTC. Its translation: CASQAQTGTYEQYF.

This rearrangement joins TRBV18 to TRBJ1-1; D is perhaps TRBD1 (6 bases). Germline CDR1 and CDR2: KGHSH and LQKENI. This CDR3 is built from 15 residues. Trimming cost V 4 bases and J 0 bases, with 12 bases left between them. The CDR3 loop is CASSQEDRMNTEAFF. CDR3 DNA: TGTGCCAGCTCACAAGAGGACAGAATGAACACTGAAGCTTTCTTT.

This clone was counted only a few times. The chain recombines TRBV28 with TRBJ2-7, with 7 bases identical to TRBD1. V shed 6 bases, J shed 0 bases, and the junction held 8 bases outside the gene matches. Per germline, CDR1 MDHEN and CDR2 SYDVKM. CDR3 length equals 15 residues. The CDR3 loop is CASSSPTGRSYEQYF. Written as DNA, the CDR3 is TGTGCCAGCAGCTCACCGACAGGGCGCTCCTACGAGCAGTACTTC.

This clone came up a few times. CDR3 sequence (DNA): TGTGCCAGCAGCTTAGCGGGACAGGGTTTTACTGGAAACACCATATATTTT. Translation: CASSLAGQGFTGNTIYF. The chain has TRBV11-1 and TRBJ1-3; 9 bases match TRBD1. Trimming cost V 0 bases and J 2 bases; bases outside gene matches: 5. CDR1 is SGHAT and CDR2 is FQDESV in the germline V gene (reference sequence). The CDR3 runs to 17 residues.

The chain couples TRBV15 to TRBJ2-1; no definite D call. The CDR3 sequence is 16 residues long. The V end lost 0 bases, the J end lost 6 bases, and 15 bases lay between the germline ends. Germline-derived CDR1 and CDR2 are LNHNV and YYDKDF (reference sequence). CDR3 coding DNA: TGTGCCACCAGCAGAGATTTGTTAAGAAGAGGCAATGAGCAGTTCTTC. Translation: CATSRDLLRRGNEQFF.

This chain uses TRBV18 with TRBJ1-6; D is uncertain. The CDR3 extends over 12 amino acids. Trimming took off 1 base at V and 16 bases at J, with 11 bases between the two ends. Germline lookup yields CDR1 KGHSH and CDR2 LQKENI. In DNA, the CDR3 is TGTGCCAGCTCACCACAGGAGTTTCTTCTCCACTTT. As protein: CASSPQEFLLHF. Full variable domain (missing parts from reference TRBV18 and TRBJ1-6): NAGVMQNPRHLVRRRGQEARLRCSPMKGHSHVYWYRQLPEEGLKFMVYLQKENIIDESGMPKERFSAEFPKEGPSILRIQQVVRGDSAAYFCASSPQEFLLHFGNGTRLTVT.

The chain couples TRBV9 to TRBJ1-5; TRBD1 matches 7 bases. Germline V gives CDR1 SGDLS, CDR2 YYNGEE. The CDR3 is 15 amino acids. V shed 1 base and J 2 bases; nucleotides not matched to a gene: 3. Here the CDR3 DNA reads TGTGCCAGCAGCGTATCAGGGGGTGGCAATCAGCCCCAGCATTTT. This gives the protein CASSVSGGGNQPQHF.

The rearrangement joins TRBV30 to TRBJ1-2; the match to TRBD1 covers 7 bases. Germline V gene lookup returns CDR1 GTSNPN and CDR2 SVGIG (reference sequence). This CDR3 has 14 amino acids. V lost 2 bases to trimming and J lost 2 bases; unmatched junction nucleotides: 5. CDR3 DNA: TGTGCCTGGAGTCGGACAGGCTTGAACTATGGCTACACCTTC. Amino acids: CAWSRTGLNYGYTF.

This clone was seen a few times. The same CDR3 can be traced to other DNA sequences in this sample. The chain couples TRBV12-3 or TRBV12-4 to TRBJ1-1, with D possibly matching TRBD1 (5 bases). The CDR3 sequence is 13 residues long. V was cut by 2 bases and J by 1 base, with 5 bases left in between. The CDR3 bases are TGTGCCAGCAGTTTACAGGGGAACACTGAAGCTTTCTTT. This codes for CASSLQGNTEAFF.

For the CDR3, the DNA is TGTGCCAGCACCGTGGGGGGGACAGGGGGCACTGAAGCTTTCTTT. Translation: CASTVGGTGGTEAFF. The J gene is TRBJ1-1, the V gene TRBV28, with 11 bases matching TRBD1. Per germline, CDR1 MDHEN and CDR2 SYDVKM. This CDR3 spans 15 amino acids. Unmatched junction bases numbered 8, after V lost 7 bases and J lost 4 bases.

CDR3 loop: CASRPMGTGPQYF. DNA for the CDR3: TGTGCCAGCAGACCGATGGGGACAGGACCCCAGTACTTC. The chain employs TRBV5-4 and TRBJ2-4; 8 nucleotides align to TRBD1. CDR1 and CDR2 from the germline V gene are SGHNT and YYREEE (reference sequence). This CDR3 is built from 13 residues. J gave up 13 bases and V 5 bases, and 11 bases lay outside the gene matches.

Remarks on this clone: No DNA is shown, since the ends of the CDR3 on it are uncertain; the CDR3 is the one TCRdb lists. The rearrangement links TRBV21-1 to TRBJ1-5; the D call TRBD1 from the table was never checked on the DNA. TRBV21-1 is shown as a pseudogene. The CDR3 extends over 14 residues, inclusive of both ends. CDR3 in amino acids: CASSVGQGNQPQHF.

This chain links TRBV7-2 with TRBJ2-7, with a tentative D call TRBD2 (5 bases). The CDR3 totals 15 residues. Germline V gives CDR1 SGHTA, CDR2 FQGNSA. Trimming took off 5 bases at V and 2 bases at J, with 16 bases between the two ends. The CDR3 protein is CASSQGRASPYEQYF. The DNA for the CDR3 is TGTGCCAGCAGCCAAGGGCGGGCTAGTCCCTACGAGCAGTACTTC.

This clone was seen only a few times. The chain carries TRBV2 and TRBJ1-3; D is undetermined. Germline CDR1 reads SNHLY; CDR2 reads FYNNEI. Trimming stripped 2 bases from V and 3 bases from J, with 2 bases between. The length of the CDR3 is 12 residues. The CDR3 DNA is TGTGCCAGCAGTGAACTTGGAAACACCATATATTTT. Translating it yields CASSELGNTIYF. Full variable domain (missing parts from reference TRBV2 and TRBJ1-3): EPEVTQTPSHQVTQMGQEVILRCVPISNHLYFYWYRQILGQKVEFLVSFYNNEISEKSEIFDDQFSVERPDGSNFTLKIRSTKLEDSAMYFCASSELGNTIYFGEGSWLTVV.

The V and J genes are TRBV19 and TRBJ2-4, with TRBD2 matching 8 bases. This CDR3 comprises 19 residues. V gave up 7 bases and J gave up 0 bases; unmatched junction bases: 17. Germline V lookup: CDR1 LNHDA, CDR2 SQIVND (reference sequence). The CDR3 loop is CASTPTAGRGKVAKNIQYF. The CDR3 region has the DNA TGTGCCAGTACCCCAACCGCCGGGAGGGGGAAAGTAGCCAAAAACATTCAGTACTTC.